Presented here are 2 T cell receptor beta chains from one specimen sequenced in a study of T cell responses to AZD1222 COVID-19 vaccine. The protocol was immunoSEQ multiplex PCR, while the TCRdb copy is restricted to in-frame clones and leaves out a portion. Of 150,000 or so clones listed, roughly 92% were seen once; the top ten hold approximately 0.6%. The material sequenced was peripheral blood, taken on day 0 of AZD1222 vaccination. The receptors here all came from an adult in good health.

Note on this clone: The same CDR3 can be traced to other DNA sequences in this sample. V gene TRBV5-1 combines with J gene TRBJ2-3, with D possibly matching TRBD1 (7 bases). This CDR3 has 16 residues. V shed 0 bases and J shed 2 bases, with 13 bases lying between them. Germline V CDR1 and CDR2: SGHRS, YFSETQ. The CDR3 nucleotides are TGCGCCAGCAGCTTGGGCGGGACAGCTTCCACAGATACGCAGTATTTT. Its translation: CASSLGGTASTDTQYF.

The V and J genes are TRBV7-6 and TRBJ2-1; no firm D call. The V end lost 3 bases, the J end lost 1 base, and 16 bases lay between the germline ends. Per the germline V gene, CDR1 is SGHVS and CDR2 is FNYEAQ. The CDR3 is 17 residues long. This CDR3 is CASSFGSADLSYNEQFF. DNA for the CDR3: TGTGCCAGCAGCTTTGGTTCGGCAGACTTATCCTACAATGAGCAGTTCTTC.